The present TCR beta chain was sequenced within a study of shared clonotypes between healthy human individuals. General study points: The study drew on few donors, limiting represented genetic and exposure-history diversity. Generally, naive subsets came out with larger estimated richness than memory subsets.

TCRdb keeps only in-frame clones here, not all; method: immunoSEQ multiplex PCR. The table shows 2 million or so clones, with roughly 95% occurring only once. Naive CD8 isolation took CD45RO-negative cells positively selected for CCR7 and excluded terminally differentiated effector memory CD45RA+ cells. V gave up 6 bases and J gave up 2 bases, with 14 bases separating them. Germline V lookup: CDR1 WSHSY, CDR2 SAAADI. The CDR3 extends over 14 amino acids. Remarks on this clone: What it binds is unknown.

This clonotype was obtained from a man aged 18 to 29 in good health. Input material: naive CD8+ T cells sorted from blood. V gene TRBV10-2 combines with J gene TRBJ2-7; the D is unclear. In DNA form, the CDR3 reads TGCGCCAGCAGGGTTCCGGGTCCTCCCTACGAGCAGTACTTC. It translates to CASRVPGPPYEQYF.